This T cell receptor (beta chain) is from a study of blood T cell repertoires in COVID-19. Study information: Samples of COVID-19 (acute and convalescent) were obtained from the United States, Italy and Spain. Sources were T cells, B-cell-depleted T cells, or PBMCs; the material itself was cDNA or gDNA.

In the original workflow: Amplified reference gene primers provided the basis for estimating nucleated cell counts. Sequenced by immunoSEQ multiplex PCR; TCRdb stores in-frame clones only, minus some. That table gives V, J and clone size, and the DNA gave D and trimming. The table shows under 250,000 clones, with about four fifths occurring only once. V was cut by 6 bases and J by 7 bases, with 19 bases left in between. CDR3 length equals 16 residues. This chain connects TRBV23-1 to TRBJ1-6, with D perhaps matching TRBD1 (6 bases). TRBV23-1 is flagged as an ORF with uncertain function. The sequence was collected from a woman aged 40 to 50 who had recovered from COVID-19. Sequenced: peripheral blood. The CDR3 DNA sequence: TGCGCCAGCAGGTCGGCCGGGGGGGCCGACAATTCACCCCTCCACTTT. Encoded protein: CASRSAGGADNSPLHF.